This is a list of T cell receptor beta chains from one sample in a study of beta chain features in type 1 diabetes. Generated by immunoSEQ multiplex PCR, the TCRdb table keeps only in-frame clones and is missing some. The sample has under 300,000 clones, approximately 16% seen once. The sample comprised naive CD4+ T cells from blood. The receptors stem from a man aged 25-40 years with type 1 diabetes. Each CDR3 is given with its conserved first and last residue. D genes are given only for firm matches. Not every row has a clone size; where given, it reads once, few, many or a size class.

D gene,clone size,J gene,V gene,CDR3 DNA,CDR3 protein
.,.,TRBJ1-1,TRBV9,TGTGCCAGCAGCCAAGAAGGAGGGAAGGGCTCAGGAGCTTTCTTT,CASSQEGGKGSGAFF
TRBD1,few,TRBJ2-7,TRBV4-1,TGCGCCAGCAGCCAAGAGCCAGGGGGCCTAAAGTACGAGCAGTACTTC,CASSQEPGGLKYEQYF
.,few,TRBJ2-3,TRBV25-1,TGTGCCAGCAGTGAAGGGGGATGGCAAACAGATACGCAGTATTTT,CASSEGGWQTDTQYF
TRBD2,.,TRBJ2-3,TRBV7-9,TGTGCCAGCAGCCGCGGACTAGCGGAAGATACGCAGTATTTT,CASSRGLAEDTQYF
.,.,TRBJ1-1,TRBV29-1,TGCAGCGCGTTGTGGCAGGGGTGGACTGAAGCTTTCTTT,CSALWQGWTEAFF
.,few,TRBJ2-5,TRBV7-2,TGTGCCAGCAGCTTAGCGCGGGTATCGACATCTCGGACCCAGTACTTC,CASSLARVSTSRTQYF
TRBD2,.,TRBJ2-1,TRBV6-6,TGTGCCAGCAGTTACTCAAGCAGCGGGAGGTACAATGAGCAGTTCTTC,CASSYSSSGRYNEQFF
TRBD2,few,TRBJ2-7,TRBV19,TGTGCCACGGGGACTAGCGGGACCTACGAGCAGTACTTC,CATGTSGTYEQYF
.,.,TRBJ2-5,TRBV30,TGTGCCTGGAGTGTAGGGGGAATCGAGAGGGAGACCCAGTACTTC,CAWSVGGIERETQYF
.,few,TRBJ1-2,TRBV7-9,TGTGCCAGCAGCCCTAGGGAGACTATCTATGGCTACACCTTC,CASSPRETIYGYTF
.,few,TRBJ1-3,TRBV4-1,TGCGCCAGCAGCCAATTTTTTGGAAACACCATATATTTT,CASSQFFGNTIYF